The 30 T cell receptor beta chains below come from one sample, sequenced in a study of T cells in Graves' hyperthyroidism and ophthalmopathy. Amplification of TCR beta CDR3 regions was performed using RNA transcripts as template. Using the HTBI primer set, a first-round RT-PCR was run on the TCR CDR3. A single record per CDR3 protein comes from TCRdb applying MiXCR to the multiplex PCR reads. Among 550,000 to 700,000 distinct CDR3 sequences listed, about 43% were seen once. Sequencing was performed on peripheral blood or thyroid tissue (not recorded which). The receptors originated from an adult woman with Graves' disease, either hyperthyroidism or ophthalmopathy (not recorded which).

J is TRBJ1-5 and V is TRBV19; 7 nucleotides match TRBD1. Germline V gives CDR1 LNHDA, CDR2 SQIVND (reference sequence). The CDR3 is 15 residues long. The trim removed 8 bases at V and 4 bases at J, leaving 11 bases unmatched. CDR3 sequence (DNA): TGTGCCAGTCGGTTGCCCGGGACAGTAAATCAGCCCCAGCATTTT. It specifies CASRLPGTVNQPQHF. The whole variable domain, remainder taken from reference TRBV19 and TRBJ1-5, is DGGITQSPKYLFRKEGQNVTLSCEQNLNHDAMYWYRQDPGQGLRLIYYSQIVNDFQKGDIAEGYSVSREKKESFPLTVTSAQKNPTAFYLCASRLPGTVNQPQHFGDGTRLSIL.

This clonotype was recorded at least ten times. The V and J genes are TRBV2 and TRBJ2-2; tentatively, D is TRBD2 (6 bases). The CDR3 totals 14 residues. V was trimmed by 9 bases and J by 6 bases, leaving 17 bases between them. Germline assignment: CDR1 SNHLY and CDR2 FYNNEI. The CDR3 DNA reads TGTGCCAGTTTAGGAGGGGTTGTCCCCGGGGAGCTGTTTTTT. It yields the protein CASLGGVVPGELFF.

There are many counts of this clonotype. Here the CDR3 DNA reads TGTGCCAGCAGCTTAGGGGTCGGGGCGGGAACGGGTTACGAGCAGTACTTC. It yields the protein CASSLGVGAGTGYEQYF. The chain carries TRBV7-2 and TRBJ2-7; a weak D match, TRBD2 (6 bases). CDR1 SGHTA and CDR2 FQGNSA come from the germline V gene. The length of the CDR3 is 17 residues. V lost 1 base to trimming and J lost 4 bases, with 20 bases between them.

The chain has TRBV7-8 and TRBJ2-5; no definite D call. The CDR3 length is 16 residues. Trimming took 7 bases from V and 6 from J, leaving 24 bases between them. Germline lookup yields CDR1 SGHVS and CDR2 FQNEAQ. The CDR3 DNA reads TGTGCCAGCACCAATGGGCTGGAAGGCAAACGTCAGACCCAGTACTTC. This encodes CASTNGLEGKRQTQYF.

The J gene is TRBJ1-2, the V gene TRBV20-1, with D possibly being TRBD1 (5 bases). This CDR3 is built from 11 residues. Trimming pared 7 bases from V and 8 bases from J, leaving 14 bases between. The V gene's germline CDR1 is DFQATT and CDR2 SNEGSKA (reference sequence). The CDR3 sequence is CSVQGLSGYTF. The CDR3 region has the DNA TGCAGTGTCCAGGGACTAAGCGGCTACACCTTC.

V usage is TRBV5-1 and J usage is TRBJ2-2; D may be TRBD1 (6 bases). The CDR3 spans 13 residues. CDR1 is SGHRS, CDR2 YFSETQ, per germline. Trimming pared 5 bases from V and 7 bases from J, leaving 12 bases between. CDR3 region: CASRPGVGGELFF. In DNA, the CDR3 is TGCGCCAGCAGGCCAGGGGTTGGCGGGGAGCTGTTTTTT.

This clonotype was detected only a few times. J is TRBJ2-7 and V is TRBV19, with 7 bases matching TRBD1. The CDR3 is 14 amino acids. The ends lost 3 bases at V and 0 bases at J; junction bases unmatched: 2. CDR1 and CDR2 from the germline V gene are LNHDA and SQIVND (reference sequence). CDR3 region: CASSIRGSSYEQYF. The CDR3 DNA sequence: TGTGCCAGTAGTATCAGGGGGAGCTCCTACGAGCAGTACTTC.

Notes on this clonotype: Since the CDR3 does not end with the conserved phenylalanine or tryptophan, this likely comes from a read error. This chain connects TRBV7-6 to TRBJ1-1; a possible D gene is TRBD1 (5 bases). Trimming left V 2 bases short and J 6 bases short, with 13 bases between. Germline V gives CDR1 SGHVS, CDR2 FNYEAQ. The CDR3 runs to 14 residues. Here the CDR3 DNA reads TGTGCCAGCAGCTTACGGGGCGCATTGGCTGAAGCTTTCTCT. It translates to CASSLRGALAEAFS.

This clonotype was observed many times. This rearrangement joins TRBV6-1 to TRBJ1-2, with 7 nucleotides matching TRBD1. This CDR3 comprises 14 residues. Trimming took 3 bases from V and 6 from J; bases not matched to a gene: 7. Germline CDR1 reads MNHNS; CDR2 reads SASEGT. CDR3 protein: CASSDTGTVDGYTF. The CDR3 DNA follows: TGTGCCAGCAGTGATACCGGGACAGTAGATGGCTACACCTTC.

This clonotype was observed many times. The V call is TRBV7-9, the J call TRBJ2-5, with 7 nucleotides matching TRBD2. The CDR3 is 15 amino acids. Germline-derived CDR1 and CDR2 are SEHNR and FQNEAQ (reference sequence). With V trimmed by 4 bases and J by 2 bases, 7 bases remained unmatched. This CDR3 is CASSSRDYTQETQYF. For the CDR3, the DNA is TGTGCCAGCAGCTCCCGGGACTACACACAAGAGACCCAGTACTTC.

In its sample, this clonotype was seen many times. The gene calls are TRBV19 and TRBJ2-7; a possible D gene is TRBD2 (5 bases). CDR1 LNHDA and CDR2 SQIVND come from the germline V gene (reference sequence). Trimming left V 4 bases short and J 2 bases short, with 12 bases between. The CDR3 covers 14 residues. CDR3 DNA sequence: TGTGCCAGTAGTAGGAGGTCCTTAACCTACGAGCAGTACTTC. This codes for CASSRRSLTYEQYF.

This clonotype showed up just once. This chain links TRBV19 with TRBJ1-5, with 7 bases aligning to TRBD1. V shed 5 bases, J shed 6 bases, and the junction held 7 bases outside the gene matches. CDR1 is LNHDA, CDR2 SQIVND, per germline (reference sequence). This CDR3 comprises 14 residues. As DNA, the CDR3 is TGTGCCAGTAGTCTCGACAGGGCAAGTCAGCCCCAGCATTTT. Encoded protein: CASSLDRASQPQHF.

This clonotype was detected only a few times. The chain couples TRBV29-1 to TRBJ2-5; 10 bases are a match to TRBD2. This CDR3 spans 15 amino acids. Germline V gene data show CDR1 as SQVTM and CDR2 as ANQGSEA. The V segment lost 3 bases and the J segment 4 bases; nucleotides outside the gene matches: 8. CDR3 protein: CSVEVSGRTRETQYF. CDR3 DNA sequence: TGCAGCGTTGAGGTTAGCGGGAGGACTCGAGAGACCCAGTACTTC.

This clonotype was seen more than once but under ten times. The V call is TRBV7-9, the J call TRBJ2-6; TRBD1 is a possible D gene (5 bases). The V gene lost 5 bases and the J gene lost 4 bases, with 15 bases spanning the gap. CDR3 length equals 16 residues. CDR1 and CDR2 (germline): SEHNR, FQNEAQ (reference sequence). CDR3 sequence reads: CASSPTERTGANVLTF. The CDR3 region has the DNA TGTGCCAGCAGCCCCACGGAACGGACAGGGGCCAACGTCCTGACTTTC. Full variable domain (remainder filled in from reference TRBV7-9 and TRBJ2-6): DTGVSQNPRHKITKRGQNVTFRCDPISEHNRLYWYRQTLGQGPEFLTYFQNEAQLEKSRLLSDRFSAERPKGSFSTLEIQRTEQGDSAMYLCASSPTERTGANVLTFGAGSRLTVL.

This clonotype was counted a few times. The chain joins TRBV6-5 to TRBJ1-1; maybe TRBD1 (6 bases). CDR1 MNHEY and CDR2 SVGAGI come from the germline V gene. V shed 0 bases and J shed 3 bases, with 17 bases lying between them. This CDR3 is 17 amino acids long. The CDR3 reads CASSYSPPGGRDTEAFF. The CDR3 nucleotides are TGTGCCAGCAGTTACTCCCCCCCGGGGGGCAGGGACACTGAAGCTTTCTTT.

The table lists this clonotype with many counts. The rearrangement joins TRBV12-3 or TRBV12-4 to TRBJ1-1; weak D call: TRBD1 (6 bases). Deletions cut 1 base from V and 2 bases from J, with 8 bases between. This CDR3 spans 14 amino acids. The CDR3: CASSLGTENTEAFF. As DNA, the CDR3 is TGTGCCAGCAGTTTAGGGACAGAAAACACTGAAGCTTTCTTT.

This sequence joins TRBV7-9 and TRBJ2-1; D call uncertain. V was cut by 3 bases and J by 13 bases, with 16 bases left in between. CDR1 SEHNR and CDR2 FQNEAQ come from the germline V gene (reference sequence). The CDR3 is 13 amino acids. The CDR3 protein is CASSLIGSDFQFF. CDR3 in DNA: TGTGCCAGCAGCTTGATAGGGTCGGATTTTCAGTTCTTC.

The V and J genes are TRBV29-1 and TRBJ1-1; TRBD1 matches 10 bases. V trimming: 5 bases; J trimming: 1 base; junction bases outside the gene matches: 4. There are 14 residues in the CDR3. CDR1 and CDR2 from the germline V gene are SQVTM and ANQGSEA. Written as DNA, the CDR3 is TGCAGCGTTTCAGGACAGGGGGGGAACACTGAAGCTTTCTTT. It codes for CSVSGQGGNTEAFF.

This clonotype was counted at least ten times. V usage is TRBV12-3 or TRBV12-4 and J usage is TRBJ1-3; 9 positions agree with TRBD1. V shed 7 bases and J 3 bases; nucleotides not matched to a gene: 10. This CDR3 spans 16 amino acids. CDR3 coding DNA: TGTGCCAGCACCGCTGGGACAGGGTATTTTGGAAACACCATATATTTT. The encoded protein is CASTAGTGYFGNTIYF.

As for this clonotype: Mismatch with germline at one junction end may stem from a read error. CDR3 loop: CSVQEGAGEKLFF. The CDR3 bases are TGCAGCGTTCAAGAGGGGGCCGGGGAAAAACTGTTTTTT. The chain carries TRBV29-1 and TRBJ1-4, with 7 bases that match TRBD1. The CDR3 has 13 residues. The germline V gene has CDR1 SQVTM and CDR2 ANQGSEA. The full variable domain, in which reference TRBV29-1 and TRBJ1-4 provide the parts outside the CDR3, is SAVISQKPSRDICQRGTSLTIQCQVDSQVTMMFWYRQQPGQSLTLIATANQGSEATYESGFVIDKFPISRPNLTFSTLTVSNMSPEDSSIYLCSVQEGAGEKLFFGSGTQLSVL.

This clonotype was detected ten times or more. The chain has TRBV9 and TRBJ2-5, with 10 bases aligning to TRBD2. V trimming: 3 bases; J trimming: 6 bases; junction bases outside the gene matches: 5. The CDR3 has 14 amino acids. Germline V gives CDR1 SGDLS, CDR2 YYNGEE. The CDR3 loop is CASSASSGSKTQYF. Here the CDR3 DNA reads TGTGCCAGCAGCGCATCTAGCGGGAGCAAGACCCAGTACTTC.

The V gene is TRBV10-3, the J gene TRBJ2-2; the D gene is possibly TRBD1 (6 bases). V lost 0 bases and J lost 3, with 14 bases in between. This CDR3 contains 17 residues. Per the germline V gene, CDR1 is ENHRY and CDR2 is SYGVKD. For the CDR3, the DNA is TGTGCCATCAGTGAGTCAGGAGCGAAGGGGGACACCGGGGAGCTGTTTTTT. Translating it yields CAISESGAKGDTGELFF.

The chain recombines TRBV20-1 with TRBJ1-5; D gene ambiguous. V dropped 0 bases and J dropped 0 bases, with 9 bases sitting between them. CDR1 DFQATT and CDR2 SNEGSKA come from the germline V gene (reference sequence). The CDR3 sequence is 15 residues long. CDR3: CSARDARSSNQPQHF. CDR3 nucleotide sequence: TGCAGTGCTAGAGATGCCAGGAGTAGCAATCAGCCCCAGCATTTT.

This chain connects TRBV5-1 to TRBJ1-1, with a weak D call TRBD1 (5 bases). CDR1 SGHRS and CDR2 YFSETQ come from the germline V gene. This CDR3 is built from 15 residues. Trimming shortened V by 0 bases and J by 4 bases, and 13 bases separated the two germline ends. Written as DNA, the CDR3 is TGCGCCAGCAGCTTGGAAGCTGCCGGGGCCACTGAAGCTTTCTTT. Translating gives CASSLEAAGATEAFF.

This clonotype was found many times. V and J are TRBV5-1 and TRBJ1-4, with unresolved D. The CDR3 is 15 amino acids. The V and J ends lost 4 bases and 5 bases respectively, with 15 bases between them. Germline CDR1 SGHRS, CDR2 YFSETQ. The CDR3 is CASSLEGNTNEKLFF. CDR3 DNA sequence: TGCGCCAGCAGCCTGGAGGGAAACACAAATGAAAAACTGTTTTTT.

This clonotype appeared many times. The rearrangement uses TRBV6-6 and TRBJ1-5, with D possibly TRBD1 on 5 matching bases. The CDR3 covers 13 residues. The V and J ends lost 3 bases and 4 bases respectively, with 7 bases between them. The germline V gene has CDR1 MNHNY and CDR2 SVGAGI (reference sequence). In nucleotides, the CDR3 is TGTGCCAGCAGTTATGGGGGAAATCAGCCCCAGCATTTT. Its protein product is CASSYGGNQPQHF.

CDR3 protein: CASSSPGSEAFF. CDR3 nucleotide sequence: TGTGCCAGCAGCTCCCCAGGGAGTGAAGCTTTCTTT. The chain joins TRBV7-3 to TRBJ1-1, with D possibly TRBD1 on 5 matching bases. The CDR3 runs to 12 residues. V was pared by 4 bases and J by 7 bases, with 10 bases between. Germline lookup yields CDR1 SGHTA and CDR2 FQGTGA. Filled out from reference TRBV7-3 and TRBJ1-1, the complete variable domain reads GAGVSQTPSNKVTEKGKYVELRCDPISGHTALYWYRQSLGQGPEFLIYFQGTGAADDSGLPNDRFFAVRPEGSVSTLKIQRTERGDSAVYLCASSSPGSEAFFGQGTRLTVV.

This clonotype has a count of ten or more. This chain joins TRBV18 and TRBJ1-1; D call uncertain. Trimming cost V 3 bases and J 1 base, with 6 bases left between them. From germline, CDR1 is KGHSH and CDR2 LQKENI. The CDR3 covers 13 residues. CDR3 sequence: CASSPRRNTEAFF. CDR3 in DNA: TGTGCCAGCTCACCTAGAAGGAACACTGAAGCTTTCTTT.

This clonotype has ten or more counts. The chain has TRBV2 and TRBJ1-6; 7 positions agree with TRBD1. Germline V gene data show CDR1 as SNHLY and CDR2 as FYNNEI. The CDR3 loop spans 15 amino acids. The trim removed 4 bases at V and 7 bases at J, leaving 7 bases unmatched. CDR3: CASSAKGTANSPLHF. In DNA, the CDR3 is TGTGCCAGCAGTGCGAAGGGGACAGCAAATTCACCCCTCCACTTT.

This clonotype was found many times. This chain uses TRBV4-1 with TRBJ2-7; 13 nucleotides agree with TRBD2. The length of the CDR3 is 14 residues. Germline V gene lookup returns CDR1 MGHRA and CDR2 YSYEKL. The J segment lost 6 bases and the V segment lost 4 bases, leaving 3 bases of the junction unmatched. This CDR3 is CASSLGLAGLEQYF. CDR3 DNA sequence: TGCGCCAGCAGCCTGGGACTAGCGGGGCTCGAGCAGTACTTC.